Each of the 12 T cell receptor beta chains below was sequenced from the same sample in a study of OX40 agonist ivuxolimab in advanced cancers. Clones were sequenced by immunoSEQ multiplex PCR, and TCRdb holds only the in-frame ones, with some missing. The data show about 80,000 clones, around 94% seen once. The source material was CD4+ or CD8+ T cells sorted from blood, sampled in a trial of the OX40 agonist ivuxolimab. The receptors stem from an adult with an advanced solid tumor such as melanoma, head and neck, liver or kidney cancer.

CDR3 loop: CASSSQLAGLTDTQYF. CDR3 nucleotide sequence: TGCGCCAGCAGCTCCCAACTAGCGGGCCTCACAGATACGCAGTATTTT. The chain carries TRBV5-1 and TRBJ2-3, with 9 bases fitting TRBD2. V lost 3 bases and J lost 2; bases outside the gene matches: 7. Germline assignment: CDR1 SGHRS and CDR2 YFSETQ. This CDR3 is 16 amino acids long.

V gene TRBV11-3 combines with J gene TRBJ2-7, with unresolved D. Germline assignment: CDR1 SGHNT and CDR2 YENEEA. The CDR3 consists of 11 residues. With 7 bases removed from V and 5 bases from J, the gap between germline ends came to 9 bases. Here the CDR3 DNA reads TGTGCCAGCACCCCTAAGAACGAGCAGTACTTC. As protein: CASTPKNEQYF.

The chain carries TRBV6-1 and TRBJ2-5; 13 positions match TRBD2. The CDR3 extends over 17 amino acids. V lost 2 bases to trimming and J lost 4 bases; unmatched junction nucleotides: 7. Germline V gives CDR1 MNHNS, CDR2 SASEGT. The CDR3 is CASSEYGTSGTRETQYF. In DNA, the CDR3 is TGTGCCAGCAGTGAATATGGGACTAGCGGGACCCGAGAGACCCAGTACTTC.

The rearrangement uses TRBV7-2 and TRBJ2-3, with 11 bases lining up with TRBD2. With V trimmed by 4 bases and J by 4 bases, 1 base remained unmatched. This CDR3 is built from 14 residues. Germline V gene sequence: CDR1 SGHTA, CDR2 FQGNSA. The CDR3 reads CASSSLAGADTQYF. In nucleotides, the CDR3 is TGTGCCAGCAGCTCACTAGCGGGAGCAGATACGCAGTATTTT.

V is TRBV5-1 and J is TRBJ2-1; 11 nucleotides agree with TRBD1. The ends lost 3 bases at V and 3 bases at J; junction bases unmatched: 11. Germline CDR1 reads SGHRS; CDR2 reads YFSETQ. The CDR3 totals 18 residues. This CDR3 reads CASSSHQGQGDYYNEQFF. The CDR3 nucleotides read TGCGCCAGCAGCTCCCACCAGGGACAGGGGGACTACTACAATGAGCAGTTCTTC.

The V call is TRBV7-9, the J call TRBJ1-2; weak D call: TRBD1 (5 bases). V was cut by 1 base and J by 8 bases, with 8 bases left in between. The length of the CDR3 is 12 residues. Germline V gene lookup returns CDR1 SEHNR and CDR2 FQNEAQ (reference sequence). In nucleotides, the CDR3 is TGTGCCAGCAGCTTAGTTGGGGCAGGCTACACCTTC. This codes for CASSLVGAGYTF.

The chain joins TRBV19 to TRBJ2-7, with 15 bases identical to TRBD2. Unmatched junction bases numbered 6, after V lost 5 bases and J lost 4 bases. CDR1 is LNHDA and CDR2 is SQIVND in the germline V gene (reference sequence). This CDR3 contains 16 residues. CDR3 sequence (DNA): TGTGCCAGTAGTTCCCCCGGACTAGCGGGAGGGTACGAGCAGTACTTC. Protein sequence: CASSSPGLAGGYEQYF.

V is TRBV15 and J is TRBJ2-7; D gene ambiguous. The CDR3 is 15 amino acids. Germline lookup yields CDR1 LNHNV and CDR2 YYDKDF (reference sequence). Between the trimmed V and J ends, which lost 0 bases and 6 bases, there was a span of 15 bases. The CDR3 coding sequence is TGTGCCACCAGCAGAGATACTGGCCTGCGAGTCGAGCAGTACTTC. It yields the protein CATSRDTGLRVEQYF.

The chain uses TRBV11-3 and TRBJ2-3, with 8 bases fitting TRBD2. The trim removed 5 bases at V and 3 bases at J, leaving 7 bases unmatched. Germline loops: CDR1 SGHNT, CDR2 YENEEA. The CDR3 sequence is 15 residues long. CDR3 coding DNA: TGTGCCAGCAGCCCCAGGGCGGGAGGAACAGATACGCAGTATTTT. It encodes CASSPRAGGTDTQYF.

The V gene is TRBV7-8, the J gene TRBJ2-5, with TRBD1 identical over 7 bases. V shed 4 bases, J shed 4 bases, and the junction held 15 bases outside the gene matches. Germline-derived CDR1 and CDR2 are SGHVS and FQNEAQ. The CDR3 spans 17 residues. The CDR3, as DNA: TGTGCCAGCAGCTCAAGAAGGGCAGGGGGTAACGGAGAGACCCAGTACTTC. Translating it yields CASSSRRAGGNGETQYF.

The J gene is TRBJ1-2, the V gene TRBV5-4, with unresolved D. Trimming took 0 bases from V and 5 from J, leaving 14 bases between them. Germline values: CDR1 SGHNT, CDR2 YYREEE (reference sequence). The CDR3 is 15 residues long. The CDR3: CASSLGRTELYGYTF. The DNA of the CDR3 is TGTGCCAGCAGCTTGGGAAGGACGGAGTTATATGGCTACACCTTC.

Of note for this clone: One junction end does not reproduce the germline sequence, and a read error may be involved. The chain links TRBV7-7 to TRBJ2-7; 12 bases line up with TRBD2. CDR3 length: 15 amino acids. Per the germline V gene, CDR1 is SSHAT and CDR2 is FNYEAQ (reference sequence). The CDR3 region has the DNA TGTGCTAGCAGCTGGACTAGCGGGATCCGGGACGAGCAGTACTTC. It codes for CASSWTSGIRDEQYF.